This record covers a single T cell receptor beta chain. Germline values: CDR1 SGHTA, CDR2 FQGNSA. V lost 5 bases and J 0 bases, leaving 10 bases between the germline ends. The CDR3 consists of 14 residues. This specimen belongs to a study of T-cell memory formation after mild COVID-19. About the study: TCR clusters were mostly donor specific.

MiXCR, applied by TCRdb to the 5' RACE reads, yields one record per CDR3 protein. The data contain 400,000 or so distinct CDR3 sequences, about 19% of them singletons. This sequence was found in an adult woman who had mild COVID-19 (a few samples of this study predate the infection). Cell type and time point are not known. The V and J genes are TRBV7-2 and TRBJ1-1; D is perhaps TRBD1 (6 bases). The sample consisted of PBMCs or a T cell subset sorted from them (not recorded which). As DNA, the CDR3 is TGTGCCAGCAGCCGGACAGCCATGAACACTGAAGCTTTCTTT. Amino acids: CASSRTAMNTEAFF.